The 25 T cell receptor beta chains presented below share a single source sample, sequenced in a study of shared clonotypes between healthy human individuals. Using immunoSEQ multiplex PCR, the repertoire was profiled, and TCRdb retains in-frame clones only, with some absent. The top ten clones hold roughly 1.7% of a sample with around 1.9 million clones, 85% to 95% of them seen once. CD8 cells regarded as naive lacked CD45RO, were positively chosen for CCR7, and omitted terminally differentiated effector memory CD45RA+ cells. Sequencing was performed on naive CD8+ T cells from PBMCs. The receptors come from a man aged 18 to 30 in good health. Some clones in this sample may be carry-over from other donors' samples.

The chain links TRBV6-6 to TRBJ2-7; maybe TRBD1 (7 bases). The V and J ends lost 0 bases and 6 bases respectively, with 15 bases between them. The CDR3 totals 15 residues. Germline assignment: CDR1 MNHNY and CDR2 SVGAGI (reference sequence). CDR3 sequence: CASSYSRGQLSEQYF. The CDR3 DNA reads as TGTGCCAGCAGTTACTCGCGGGGACAGCTCTCCGAGCAGTACTTC.

The rearrangement uses TRBV9 and TRBJ2-1; D may match TRBD1 or TRBD2 (5 bases each). Germline CDR1 and CDR2: SGDLS and YYNGEE. V was trimmed by 4 bases and J by 2 bases, leaving 22 bases between them. This CDR3 is 18 amino acids long. CDR3 nucleotides: TGTGCCAGCAGCCCTCAGGAGAGCCCGGGACGTGCCTACAATGAGCAGTTCTTC. Residues: CASSPQESPGRAYNEQFF.

This sequence joins TRBV5-6 and TRBJ1-5; a weak D match, TRBD1 (5 bases). The germline V and J ends were trimmed by 0 bases and 4 bases, with 11 bases remaining between them. The V gene's germline CDR1 is SGHDT and CDR2 YYEEEE. CDR3 length: 15 residues. The CDR3 spells CASSLGQRLNQPQHF. The CDR3 nucleotides read TGTGCCAGCAGCTTGGGACAGCGCTTAAATCAGCCCCAGCATTTT.

The chain joins TRBV7-3 to TRBJ2-1; D is possibly TRBD2 (6 bases). The CDR3 is 18 amino acids. CDR1 SGHTA and CDR2 FQGTGA come from the germline V gene. Trimming took off 6 bases at V and 3 bases at J, with 24 bases between the two ends. The CDR3 loop reads CASSPHVWDSPLYNEQFF. The CDR3 coding sequence is TGTGCCAGCAGTCCACATGTATGGGACTCCCCGCTCTACAATGAGCAGTTCTTC. Using reference TRBV7-3 and TRBJ2-1 for the parts outside the CDR3, the full variable domain is GAGVSQTPSNKVTEKGKYVELRCDPISGHTALYWYRQSLGQGPEFLIYFQGTGAADDSGLPNDRFFAVRPEGSVSTLKIQRTERGDSAVYLCASSPHVWDSPLYNEQFFGPGTRLTVL.

The J gene is TRBJ2-2, the V gene TRBV9; 7 nucleotides line up with TRBD2. V lost 0 bases and J lost 1; bases outside the gene matches: 3. The CDR3 runs 16 residues. CDR1 is SGDLS, CDR2 YYNGEE, per germline. The CDR3 protein is CASSVASSGNTGELFF. CDR3 in DNA: TGTGCCAGCAGCGTAGCTTCTAGCGGGAACACCGGGGAGCTGTTTTTT.

V and J are TRBV5-1 and TRBJ2-7; D remains unclear. Germline-derived CDR1 and CDR2 are SGHRS and YFSETQ. V was clipped by 5 bases and J by 3 bases, with 12 bases between them. This CDR3 has 13 residues. As DNA, the CDR3 is TGCGCCAGCAGAAGGCCCCAAGACTACGAGCAGTACTTC. It yields the protein CASRRPQDYEQYF.

This rearrangement joins TRBV7-9 to TRBJ2-5; D not certain. Per the germline V gene, CDR1 is SEHNR and CDR2 is FQNEAQ (reference sequence). This CDR3 comprises 13 residues. V lost 3 bases, J lost 5 bases, and 10 bases lay in between. CDR3 sequence reads: CASSLVRSETQYF. The CDR3 DNA is TGTGCCAGCAGCTTGGTACGTTCGGAGACCCAGTACTTC.

V is TRBV7-3 and J is TRBJ2-3, with 8 bases lining up with TRBD1. The CDR3 sequence is 15 residues long. Per germline, CDR1 SGHTA and CDR2 FQGTGA. J gave up 6 bases and V 2 bases, and 7 bases lay outside the gene matches. Here the CDR3 DNA reads TGTGCCAGCAGCTTATATATGGACAGGGTGGATACGCAGTATTTT. As protein: CASSLYMDRVDTQYF.

V gene TRBV19 combines with J gene TRBJ1-5, with D maybe TRBD1 (5 bases). CDR1 and CDR2 (germline): LNHDA, SQIVND (reference sequence). V dropped 3 bases and J dropped 2 bases, with 11 bases sitting between them. This CDR3 region has 15 residues. This CDR3 reads CASSMGRTGNQPQHF. The DNA for the CDR3 is TGTGCCAGTAGTATGGGGCGGACTGGCAATCAGCCCCAGCATTTT.

The chain's CDR3 is CASSPGPTHANEKLFF. Written as DNA, the CDR3 is TGTGCCAGCAGCCCCGGGCCGACCCATGCTAATGAAAAACTGTTTTTT. V is TRBV5-8 and J is TRBJ1-4; no clear D. The length of the CDR3 is 16 residues. Trimming took off 4 bases at V and 3 bases at J, with 16 bases between the two ends. Per the germline V gene, CDR1 is SGHTS and CDR2 is YDEGEE.

Remarks on this clone: Additional DNA sequences in this sample encode the identical CDR3. This chain connects TRBV4-1 to TRBJ2-1; TRBD2 is a possible D gene (6 bases). This CDR3 contains 15 residues. The V gene lost 4 bases and the J gene lost 0 bases, with 10 bases spanning the gap. From germline, CDR1 is MGHRA and CDR2 YSYEKL. The CDR3 reads CASSLRGSSYNEQFF. The CDR3, as DNA: TGCGCCAGCAGCCTCCGGGGGAGCTCCTACAATGAGCAGTTCTTC.

The chain's CDR3 is CASSPSGTAYAGELFF. The CDR3 DNA is TGTGCCAGCAGCCCTAGCGGGACCGCGTACGCCGGGGAGCTGTTTTTT. The chain uses TRBV11-2 and TRBJ2-2; 9 nucleotides line up with TRBD2. The CDR3 length is 16 residues. V trimming: 5 bases; J trimming: 6 bases; junction bases outside the gene matches: 10. Looked up from germline, CDR1 is SGHAT and CDR2 is FQNNGV.

This sequence joins TRBV5-6 and TRBJ1-3, with 10 bases matching TRBD1. V was clipped by 4 bases and J by 4 bases; unmatched bases: 8. Per germline, CDR1 SGHDT and CDR2 YYEEEE. This CDR3 is built from 16 residues. The CDR3 sequence: CASSTGQGVHGNTIYF. The CDR3 DNA is TGTGCCAGCAGCACTGGACAGGGGGTCCACGGAAACACCATATATTTT. Filled out from reference TRBV5-6 and TRBJ1-3, the complete variable domain reads DAGVTQSPTHLIKTRGQQVTLRCSPKSGHDTVSWYQQALGQGPQFIFQYYEEEERQRGNFPDRFSGHQFPNYSSELNVNALLLGDSALYLCASSTGQGVHGNTIYFGEGSWLTVV.

The chain has TRBV27 and TRBJ2-6; D unresolved. Per the germline V gene, CDR1 is MNHEY and CDR2 is SMNVEV (reference sequence). V lost 6 bases, J lost 0 bases, and 9 bases lay in between. The CDR3 contains 15 residues. For the CDR3, the DNA is TGTGCCAGCAGACGAGGCTTCTCTGGGGCCAACGTCCTGACTTTC. Translated, it gives CASRRGFSGANVLTF.

The J gene is TRBJ2-2, the V gene TRBV7-2, with no clear D. V dropped 2 bases and J dropped 2 bases, with 6 bases sitting between them. CDR3 length: 14 residues. CDR1 is SGHTA and CDR2 is FQGNSA in the germline V gene. CDR3 sequence reads: CASSLLINTGELFF. For the CDR3, the DNA is TGTGCCAGCAGCTTATTGATCAACACCGGGGAGCTGTTTTTT.

The chain recombines TRBV7-8 with TRBJ2-1; 7 bases are shared with TRBD1. Per the germline V gene, CDR1 is SGHVS and CDR2 is FQNEAQ. This CDR3 is built from 15 residues. V shed 5 bases and J 5 bases; nucleotides not matched to a gene: 9. CDR3 in amino acids: CASSPKDRINNEQFF. The CDR3, as DNA: TGTGCCAGCAGCCCAAAGGACAGGATAAACAATGAGCAGTTCTTC.

The genes are TRBV7-8 and TRBJ1-5, with 9 positions matching TRBD1. Germline lookup yields CDR1 SGHVS and CDR2 FQNEAQ. The CDR3 length is 17 residues. J gave up 0 bases and V 5 bases, and 8 bases lay outside the gene matches. The CDR3 reads CASSQGTGLVSNQPQHF. Here the CDR3 DNA reads TGTGCCAGCAGCCAAGGGACAGGGTTGGTTAGCAATCAGCCCCAGCATTTT. Using reference TRBV7-8 and TRBJ1-5 for the parts outside the CDR3, the full variable domain is GAGVSQSPRYKVAKRGQDVALRCDPISGHVSLFWYQQALGQGPEFLTYFQNEAQLDKSGLPSDRFFAERPEGSVSTLKIQRTQQEDSAVYLCASSQGTGLVSNQPQHFGDGTRLSIL.

The chain links TRBV14 to TRBJ2-6; perhaps TRBD1 as D (5 bases). This CDR3 is built from 19 residues. Germline values: CDR1 SGHDN, CDR2 FVKESK. V dropped 0 bases and J dropped 0 bases, with 15 bases sitting between them. This chain's CDR3 is CASSQERGAPTSGANVLTF. The CDR3 DNA sequence: TGTGCCAGCAGCCAAGAACGTGGGGCGCCGACCTCTGGGGCCAACGTCCTGACTTTC.

The chain recombines TRBV28 with TRBJ2-1; D gene ambiguous. This CDR3 has 16 residues. CDR1 and CDR2 (germline): MDHEN, SYDVKM. V was pared by 2 bases and J by 9 bases, with 20 bases between. CDR3 sequence (DNA): TGTGCCAGCAGTTTACCCGCTAGGCGGAAGGATAGTGAGCAGTTCTTC. Amino acids: CASSLPARRKDSEQFF.

The V call is TRBV5-1, the J call TRBJ1-2, with D perhaps matching TRBD1 (6 bases). CDR3 size: 13 residues. Trimming left V 4 bases short and J 4 bases short, with 11 bases between. Germline CDR1 is SGHRS and CDR2 is YFSETQ. The CDR3 here is CASSPTGLYGYTF. The CDR3 nucleotides read TGCGCCAGCAGCCCGACAGGCCTCTATGGCTACACCTTC.

This sequence joins TRBV5-6 and TRBJ2-7; 11 nucleotides align to TRBD2. The CDR3 loop spans 16 amino acids. Germline V CDR1 and CDR2: SGHDT, YYEEEE. V was pared by 2 bases and J by 3 bases, with 7 bases of the junction left unmatched. The CDR3 loop is CASSFVGLAVSYEQYF. The CDR3 DNA reads as TGTGCCAGCAGCTTTGTGGGACTAGCGGTAAGCTACGAGCAGTACTTC.

The rearrangement joins TRBV10-2 to TRBJ1-4; D is unclear. Germline-derived CDR1 and CDR2 are WSHSY and SAAADI. V was pared by 0 bases and J by 3 bases, with 11 bases between. The CDR3 has 16 amino acids. The chain's CDR3 is CASSESGEGANEKLFF. The CDR3, as DNA: TGCGCCAGCAGTGAGTCCGGTGAGGGAGCTAATGAAAAACTGTTTTTT.

This clone showed up just a few times. The chain uses TRBV27 and TRBJ2-7; tentatively, D is TRBD1 (6 bases). The CDR3 is 13 residues long. Germline V CDR1 and CDR2: MNHEY, SMNVEV (reference sequence). V lost 3 bases to trimming and J lost 5 bases, with 11 bases between them. The CDR3 region is CASSFKQGDEQYF. CDR3 in DNA: TGTGCCAGCAGTTTTAAACAGGGCGACGAGCAGTACTTC.

This chain connects TRBV5-1 to TRBJ2-1; 9 bases align to TRBD1. From germline, CDR1 is SGHRS and CDR2 YFSETQ. The junction had 5 bases not matched to a gene; V was cut back by 4 bases and J by 3 bases. This CDR3 has 15 amino acids. DNA for the CDR3: TGCGCCAGCAGCGCCACAGGGGGCCTCTACAATGAGCAGTTCTTC. Translated: CASSATGGLYNEQFF.

The CDR3 region has the DNA TGTGCCAGCAGTTTAGATGGTAGCGATCCCACAGATACGCAGTATTTT. Its protein is CASSLDGSDPTDTQYF. V and J are TRBV28 and TRBJ2-3; possible D gene TRBD2, 5 bases. Between the trimmed V and J ends, which lost 2 bases and 2 bases, there was a span of 14 bases. Looked up from germline, CDR1 is MDHEN and CDR2 is SYDVKM. The CDR3 length is 16 residues. Filled out from reference TRBV28 and TRBJ2-3, the complete variable domain reads DVKVTQSSRYLVKRTGEKVFLECVQDMDHENMFWYRQDPGLGLRLIYFSYDVKMKEKGDIPEGYSVSREKKERFSLILESASTNQTSMYLCASSLDGSDPTDTQYFGPGTRLTVL.